The 17 T cell receptor beta chains below were found in one sample sequenced in a study of OX40 agonist ivuxolimab in advanced cancers. The protocol was immunoSEQ multiplex PCR, while the TCRdb copy is restricted to in-frame clones and leaves out a portion. The top ten clones hold 4.4% of a sample with tens of thousands of clones, more than 75% of them seen once. This specimen consisted of CD4+ or CD8+ T cells sorted from blood, obtained in a trial of the OX40 agonist ivuxolimab. Every receptor here comes from an adult with an advanced solid tumor such as melanoma, head and neck, liver or kidney cancer.

A few counts support this clone. The chain links TRBV13 to TRBJ1-3; no definite D call. This CDR3 comprises 13 residues. Deletions cut 2 bases from V and 0 bases from J, with 2 bases between. In germline, CDR1 is PRHDT, CDR2 FYEKMQ (reference sequence). The CDR3, as DNA: TGTGCCAGCAGCTTAATCTCTGGAAACACCATATATTTT. As protein: CASSLISGNTIYF.

The chain combines TRBV5-8 with TRBJ2-7; tentatively, D is TRBD1 or TRBD2 (5 bases each). The CDR3 loop spans 15 amino acids. The V and J ends lost 3 bases and 3 bases respectively, with 16 bases between them. Germline CDR1 reads SGHTS; CDR2 reads YDEGEE. The DNA for the CDR3 is TGTGCCAGCAGCTCCAGACCGGGACGCAACTACGAGCAGTACTTC. Protein sequence: CASSSRPGRNYEQYF.

The chain combines TRBV7-9 with TRBJ1-1; possible D gene TRBD1, 6 bases. The CDR3 length is 17 residues. Germline V gene lookup returns CDR1 SEHNR and CDR2 FQNEAQ (reference sequence). V dropped 4 bases and J dropped 0 bases, with 18 bases sitting between them. CDR3 sequence (DNA): TGTGCCAGCAGCTGCCCCCAAAGGGGGGGGGTGAACACTGAAGCTTTCTTT. Protein sequence: CASSCPQRGGVNTEAFF.

V and J are TRBV14 and TRBJ2-1; the match to TRBD2 covers 12 bases. V lost 4 bases to trimming and J lost 8 bases; unmatched junction nucleotides: 6. CDR3 length: 15 amino acids. In germline, CDR1 is SGHDN, CDR2 FVKESK. Here the CDR3 reads CASSPSGRGQDEQFF. The CDR3 bases are TGTGCCAGCAGCCCTAGCGGGAGGGGTCAGGATGAGCAGTTCTTC.

This chain links TRBV6-1 with TRBJ2-3; D possibly matches TRBD1 or TRBD2 (5 bases each). The germline V gene encodes CDR1 MNHNS and CDR2 SASEGT. With 6 bases removed from V and 3 bases from J, the gap between germline ends came to 16 bases. The CDR3 extends over 15 amino acids. For the CDR3, the DNA is TGTGCCAGCAGCCAAGGGGCTAGCCAGACAGATACGCAGTATTTT. Residues: CASSQGASQTDTQYF.

This clone is a singleton in its sample. CDR3 amino acids: CASSQPPTNTEAFF. In DNA form, the CDR3 reads TGCGCCAGCAGCCAACCACCTACGAACACTGAAGCTTTCTTT. The chain couples TRBV5-1 to TRBJ1-1; D remains unclear. V dropped 4 bases and J dropped 1 base, with 11 bases sitting between them. Looked up from germline, CDR1 is SGHRS and CDR2 is YFSETQ. The CDR3 has 14 residues.

The gene calls are TRBV9 and TRBJ1-2, with D perhaps matching TRBD1 (6 bases). Per the germline V gene, CDR1 is SGDLS and CDR2 is YYNGEE. The CDR3 is 15 residues long. With 6 bases removed from V and 4 bases from J, the gap between germline ends came to 19 bases. The CDR3 reads CASMRRGGAGYGYTF. In nucleotides, the CDR3 is TGTGCCAGCATGCGCCGGGGGGGCGCGGGCTATGGCTACACCTTC.

V gene TRBV27 combines with J gene TRBJ2-3, with 14 nucleotides matching TRBD2. The V and J ends lost 6 bases and 4 bases, in that order; junction bases with no gene match: 6. Germline V CDR1 and CDR2: MNHEY, SMNVEV (reference sequence). There are 16 residues in the CDR3. The CDR3 bases are TGTGCCAGCAGCCCGGGACTAGCGGGAGTCGCAGATACGCAGTATTTT. Amino acids: CASSPGLAGVADTQYF.

In DNA form, the CDR3 reads TGTGCCAGCAGCTTAGAGAGTTACGAGCAGTACTTC. Translation gives CASSLESYEQYF. V is TRBV7-9 and J is TRBJ2-7; the D is unclear. V lost 1 base to trimming and J lost 4 bases, with 5 bases between them. The CDR3 is 12 residues long. CDR1 is SEHNR and CDR2 is FQNEAQ in the germline V gene (reference sequence).

This rearrangement joins TRBV27 to TRBJ1-5, with D uncertain. The V end lost 8 bases, the J end lost 4 bases, and 12 bases lay between the germline ends. This CDR3 contains 13 residues. Germline assignment: CDR1 MNHEY and CDR2 SMNVEV (reference sequence). CDR3 bases: TGTGCCAGCGCCCCTCGGGTTAATCAGCCCCAGCATTTT. Translating it yields CASAPRVNQPQHF.

This clone has a handful of counts. The CDR3 loop is CASSLRLNTEAFF. In nucleotides, the CDR3 is TGCGCCAGCAGCTTGCGACTGAACACTGAAGCTTTCTTT. V gene TRBV5-1 combines with J gene TRBJ1-1; D gene unclear. This CDR3 is built from 13 residues. From germline, CDR1 is SGHRS and CDR2 YFSETQ. V was pared by 1 base and J by 0 bases, with 4 bases between.

The chain employs TRBV5-4 and TRBJ1-3; D is undetermined. The CDR3 runs to 14 residues. CDR1 is SGHNT, CDR2 YYREEE, per germline (reference sequence). Trimming removed 0 bases at V and 2 bases at J, with 6 bases between. The CDR3 sequence is CASSLEAAGNTIYF. CDR3 sequence (DNA): TGTGCCAGCAGCTTGGAGGCAGCTGGAAACACCATATATTTT.

The CDR3: CASSRGRNEQFF. For the CDR3, the DNA is TGTGCCAGCTCCAGGGGCCGGAATGAGCAGTTCTTC. The chain recombines TRBV28 with TRBJ2-1; weak D call: TRBD1 (6 bases). This CDR3 has 12 residues. The germline V and J ends were trimmed by 8 bases and 7 bases, with 12 bases remaining between them. CDR1 and CDR2 (germline): MDHEN, SYDVKM.

The J gene is TRBJ2-4, the V gene TRBV19; D is perhaps TRBD2 (5 bases). The germline CDR1 and CDR2 sequences are LNHDA and SQIVND (reference sequence). V lost 4 bases and J 6 bases, leaving 13 bases between the germline ends. This CDR3 spans 14 amino acids. CDR3 sequence: CASSRGEGGNIQYF. CDR3 in DNA: TGTGCCAGTAGTAGGGGAGAAGGAGGAAACATTCAGTACTTC.

The V call is TRBV28, the J call TRBJ1-5; no clear D. Germline CDR1 and CDR2: MDHEN and SYDVKM. V was pared by 3 bases and J by 4 bases, with 7 bases between. The CDR3 consists of 13 residues. The CDR3 DNA reads TGTGCCAGCAGTTTTACCATTAATCAGCCCCAGCATTTT. This encodes CASSFTINQPQHF.

The rearrangement links TRBV28 to TRBJ2-7, with D unresolved. The V gene's germline CDR1 is MDHEN and CDR2 SYDVKM. Trimming pared 5 bases from V and 2 bases from J, leaving 13 bases between. The CDR3 totals 14 residues. CDR3 DNA sequence: TGTGCCAGCAGTGGGGTCAGGTTAACCTACGAGCAGTACTTC. Residues: CASSGVRLTYEQYF.

The chain recombines TRBV5-8 with TRBJ1-3; 7 bases agree with TRBD1. CDR1 is SGHTS, CDR2 YDEGEE, per germline. J gave up 7 bases and V 2 bases, and 12 bases lay outside the gene matches. CDR3 size: 16 residues. CDR3: CASSLTGTVGRNTIYF. CDR3 sequence (DNA): TGTGCCAGCAGCTTAACCGGGACAGTGGGGAGGAACACCATATATTTT.